Presented here are 20 T cell receptor beta chains from one specimen sequenced in a study of regulatory T cells in long-lasting Graves disease. The time point is: newly diagnosed GD, antithyroid drugs for less than 3 months. TCR sequences were obtained from RNA taken from PBMCs. Library construction for TCR beta used iRepertoire HTBI primers and Arm-PCR of CDR3 regions. TCRdb re-called the multiplex PCR reads with MiXCR, one entry per CDR3 protein. The table records roughly 360,000 distinct CDR3 sequences, approximately 12% of them present only once. Separately, the same data were catalogued under a study of T cells in Graves' hyperthyroidism and ophthalmopathy.

Sequences were derived from peripheral blood mononuclear cells (PBMCs), sampled at new diagnosis, from a patient treated with antithyroid drugs. All receptors come from a woman younger than 35 with Graves disease.

This clonotype appeared many times. The CDR3 DNA reads TGTGCCACCTCACCGGGGCAAGACAATGAGCAGTTCTTC. It specifies CATSPGQDNEQFF. The genes are TRBV7-3 and TRBJ2-1; tentatively, D is TRBD1 or TRBD2 (5 bases each). Germline CDR1 and CDR2: SGHTA and FQGTGA. Trimming pared 10 bases from V and 5 bases from J, leaving 15 bases between. This CDR3 contains 13 residues. Combining the CDR3 with reference TRBV7-3 and TRBJ2-1 gives the whole variable domain GAGVSQTPSNKVTEKGKYVELRCDPISGHTALYWYRQSLGQGPEFLIYFQGTGAADDSGLPNDRFFAVRPEGSVSTLKIQRTERGDSAVYLCATSPGQDNEQFFGPGTRLTVL.

This clonotype was observed at least ten times. The rearrangement links TRBV7-9 to TRBJ2-7; no definite D call. From germline, CDR1 is SEHNR and CDR2 FQNEAQ (reference sequence). The CDR3 has 12 amino acids. V was pared by 9 bases and J by 0 bases, with 9 bases between. DNA of the CDR3: TGTGCCAGTGGCGAGCGCTCCTACGAGCAGTACTTC. It codes for CASGERSYEQYF.

This clonotype was detected ten times or more. The chain has TRBV12-3 or TRBV12-4 and TRBJ1-5; 10 positions agree with TRBD1. The CDR3 consists of 15 residues. J lost 6 bases, V lost 6 bases, and 8 bases had no gene match. The DNA of the CDR3 is TGTGCCAGCAGGATTGGGACAGGGGTTACTCAGCCCCAGCATTTT. It codes for CASRIGTGVTQPQHF.

Ten or more counts support this clonotype. The V and J genes are TRBV4-3 and TRBJ2-1, with D maybe TRBD1 (5 bases). Trimming took 2 bases from V and 1 from J, leaving 12 bases between them. Germline assignment: CDR1 LGHNA and CDR2 YSLEER. The CDR3 contains 16 residues. The CDR3 region has the DNA TGCGCCAGCAGCCAACCCCCCAAGGGGTCCTACAATGAGCAGTTCTTC. Its translation is CASSQPPKGSYNEQFF.

The table lists this clonotype with many counts. The genes are TRBV19 and TRBJ2-1; the D gene is possibly TRBD2 (5 bases). V was clipped by 9 bases and J by 3 bases, with 9 bases between them. Per the germline V gene, CDR1 is LNHDA and CDR2 is SQIVND (reference sequence). The CDR3 runs 12 residues. The CDR3 DNA reads as TGTGCCAGCGGGAAGTTCTACAATGAGCAGTTCTTC. This encodes CASGKFYNEQFF. Full variable domain (missing parts from reference TRBV19 and TRBJ2-1): DGGITQSPKYLFRKEGQNVTLSCEQNLNHDAMYWYRQDPGQGLRLIYYSQIVNDFQKGDIAEGYSVSREKKESFPLTVTSAQKNPTAFYLCASGKFYNEQFFGPGTRLTVL.

This clonotype was recorded many times. The chain uses TRBV7-8 and TRBJ2-1; 14 bases fit TRBD2. There are 19 residues in the CDR3. The J segment lost 4 bases and the V segment lost 0 bases, leaving 8 bases of the junction unmatched. Germline V gene data show CDR1 as SGHVS and CDR2 as FQNEAQ. Written as DNA, the CDR3 is TGTGCCAGCAGCTTAGCGAGACTAGCGGGGGGGCCGAAGTACAATGAGCAGTTCTTC. Translated, it gives CASSLARLAGGPKYNEQFF.

The rearrangement joins TRBV6-4 to TRBJ1-1; D is unresolved. The CDR3 covers 14 residues. Germline CDR1 is MRHNA and CDR2 is SNTAGT. With 6 bases removed from V and 10 bases from J, the gap between germline ends came to 21 bases. CDR3 residues: CASSLEAEMGRAFF. CDR3 in DNA: TGTGCCAGCAGCCTTGAGGCAGAAATGGGGAGAGCTTTCTTT.

The sample holds many counts of this clonotype. The V and J genes are TRBV30 and TRBJ1-3, with unresolved D. V was shortened by 1 base and J by 3 bases, with 7 bases between the two germline ends. The CDR3 runs to 13 residues. Per germline, CDR1 GTSNPN and CDR2 SVGIG (reference sequence). In nucleotides, the CDR3 is TGTGCCTGGAGTGCGGACCTTGGAAACACCATATATTTT. Translation gives CAWSADLGNTIYF.

This clonotype was detected many times. V is TRBV12-3 or TRBV12-4 and J is TRBJ1-1; no clear D. With 6 bases removed from V and 4 bases from J, the gap between germline ends came to 18 bases. The CDR3 is 15 amino acids. The CDR3 DNA reads TGTGCCAGCAGCCCCGGGGAGGGCCTGGGCACTGAAGCTTTCTTT. Its protein product is CASSPGEGLGTEAFF.

The chain uses TRBV24-1 and TRBJ2-1, with D hard to call. The CDR3 is 12 residues long. Trimming stripped 6 bases from V and 3 bases from J, with 5 bases between. In germline, CDR1 is KGHDR, CDR2 SFDVKD. The CDR3 loop reads CATSINYNEQFF. The CDR3 DNA sequence: TGTGCCACCAGTATTAACTACAATGAGCAGTTCTTC.

This clonotype was counted many times. The DNA is left out, because the CDR3 cannot be placed on it with certainty; the CDR3 is given as TCRdb lists it. The genes are TRBV20-1 and TRBJ2-1; whether TRBD2, the table's D call, matches the DNA was not checked. In germline, CDR1 is DFQATT, CDR2 SNEGSKA (reference sequence). The CDR3 comprises 16 residues, both ends counted. CDR3: CSARDVASGSTNEQLF.

This clonotype was observed many times. This chain connects TRBV24-1 to TRBJ2-1, with no clear D. The CDR3 runs 11 residues. V dropped 7 bases and J dropped 9 bases, with 9 bases sitting between them. The germline V gene encodes CDR1 KGHDR and CDR2 SFDVKD. The CDR3 bases are TGTGCCACCAGACTCGACGCTGAGCAGTTCTTC. Its protein is CATRLDAEQFF.

The chain joins TRBV6-1 to TRBJ2-3; D ambiguous. The germline CDR1 and CDR2 sequences are MNHNS and SASEGT. The CDR3 has 10 amino acids. Trimming shortened V by 8 bases and J by 6 bases, and 6 bases separated the two germline ends. CDR3 residues: CASGDDTQYF. Here the CDR3 DNA reads TGTGCCAGCGGAGATGATACGCAGTATTTT.

Ten or more counts support this clonotype. This rearrangement joins TRBV6-1 to TRBJ1-4; a possible D gene is TRBD1 (5 bases). The CDR3 extends over 15 amino acids. Germline CDR1 MNHNS, CDR2 SASEGT. Trimming took off 8 bases at V and 0 bases at J, with 13 bases between the two ends. CDR3 DNA: TGTGCCAGCCGCCCGGGGGTCCCAACTAATGAAAAACTGTTTTTT. Its protein is CASRPGVPTNEKLFF.

This clonotype was seen more than once but under ten times. A much larger clone is a single base away; this may be a read error. The CDR3 ends on some other residue instead of the conserved phenylalanine or tryptophan, so this is likely a read error. V usage is TRBV25-1 and J usage is TRBJ1-5; D possibly corresponds to TRBD1 (5 bases). Trimming stripped 6 bases from V and 3 bases from J, with 15 bases between. Germline V gene lookup returns CDR1 MGHDK and CDR2 SYGVNS. CDR3 size: 15 residues. CDR3 sequence: CASSAWGDPNQPQHS. DNA of the CDR3: TGTGCCAGCAGCGCGTGGGGCGACCCCAATCAGCCCCAGCATTCT.

This clonotype came up many times. This rearrangement joins TRBV19 to TRBJ2-7; 7 positions match TRBD1. CDR1 and CDR2 from the germline V gene are LNHDA and SQIVND (reference sequence). V gave up 3 bases and J gave up 3 bases; unmatched junction bases: 5. CDR3 size: 14 residues. The CDR3 nucleotides read TGTGCCAGTAGTATCTCGGCAGGGGGCTACGAGCAGTACTTC. Its protein is CASSISAGGYEQYF.

The sample holds a few counts of this clonotype. V usage is TRBV7-2 and J usage is TRBJ1-2; no clear D. The CDR3 runs to 15 residues. Looked up from germline, CDR1 is SGHTA and CDR2 is FQGNSA. The V and J ends lost 2 bases and 4 bases respectively, with 14 bases between them. The CDR3 spells CASSLRVAQTYGYTF. CDR3 in DNA: TGTGCCAGCAGCTTAAGGGTCGCCCAAACCTATGGCTACACCTTC.

This clonotype was found many times. The gene calls are TRBV29-1 and TRBJ2-1, with D possibly matching TRBD1 (5 bases). The CDR3 is made up of 13 amino acids. Germline V gives CDR1 SQVTM, CDR2 ANQGSEA. V was trimmed by 7 bases and J by 2 bases, leaving 12 bases between them. CDR3 DNA sequence: TGCAGCGGATCCAGGGTTCCCTACAATGAGCAGTTCTTC. This encodes CSGSRVPYNEQFF.

J is TRBJ1-1 and V is TRBV9; a weak D match, TRBD1 (5 bases). Looked up from germline, CDR1 is SGDLS and CDR2 is YYNGEE. The V gene lost 4 bases and the J gene lost 3 bases, with 16 bases spanning the gap. The CDR3 totals 15 residues. The CDR3 DNA is TGTGCCAGCAGCCTCAGGGAATACCTGGACACTGAAGCTTTCTTT. Protein sequence: CASSLREYLDTEAFF.

This clonotype appeared many times. The chain links TRBV6-4 to TRBJ2-2; 7 bases are a match to TRBD2. From germline, CDR1 is MRHNA and CDR2 SNTAGT. This CDR3 spans 16 amino acids. The junction had 7 bases not matched to a gene; V was cut back by 4 bases and J by 2 bases. The CDR3 loop is CASSVAAGDNTGELFF. The CDR3 coding sequence is TGTGCCAGCAGTGTAGCTGCGGGAGATAACACCGGGGAGCTGTTTTTT.